One and the same sample provided the 5 T cell receptor beta chains below, sequenced in a study of shared clonotypes between healthy human individuals. TCRdb's copy holds only in-frame clones and misses some; the assay was immunoSEQ multiplex PCR. The data hold some 1 million clones, with around 74% observed a single time. Sequencing was done on a sample of memory CD4+ T cells sorted from blood. Subset of the sample: CD45RA-negative fraction. The receptor set was obtained from a man in his late teens or twenties in good health.

The chain recombines TRBV30 with TRBJ1-3, with D possibly being TRBD1 (6 bases). Deletions cut 7 bases from V and 0 bases from J, with 16 bases between. The CDR3 has 15 residues. Germline CDR1 is GTSNPN and CDR2 is SVGIG (reference sequence). In DNA, the CDR3 is TGTGCCTACACGCGACAGGCCTTCTCTGGAAACACCATATATTTT. Protein sequence: CAYTRQAFSGNTIYF.

The J gene is TRBJ1-5, the V gene TRBV5-6; 8 bases line up with TRBD1. Losses at the gene ends were 4 bases for V and 1 base for J; bases not matched to a gene: 13. The CDR3 runs to 18 residues. Germline V gene data show CDR1 as SGHDT and CDR2 as YYEEEE. The CDR3 bases are TGTGCCAGCAGCCGTGGACAGGGAGGAGCACGCAGCAATCAGCCCCAGCATTTT. It is translated as CASSRGQGGARSNQPQHF. Full variable domain (rest looked up from reference TRBV5-6 and TRBJ1-5): DAGVTQSPTHLIKTRGQQVTLRCSPKSGHDTVSWYQQALGQGPQFIFQYYEEEERQRGNFPDRFSGHQFPNYSSELNVNALLLGDSALYLCASSRGQGGARSNQPQHFGDGTRLSIL.

The V and J genes are TRBV11-2 and TRBJ2-5; 13 bases line up with TRBD2. The CDR3 totals 16 residues. V gave up 3 bases and J gave up 5 bases; unmatched junction bases: 6. Germline V lookup: CDR1 SGHAT, CDR2 FQNNGV. CDR3: CASSFGTSGTGETQYF. CDR3 coding DNA: TGTGCCAGCAGCTTTGGGACTAGCGGGACTGGGGAGACCCAGTACTTC.

This chain uses TRBV6-1 with TRBJ2-3, with D possibly TRBD2 on 5 matching bases. CDR1 MNHNS and CDR2 SASEGT come from the germline V gene. V was trimmed by 8 bases and J by 0 bases, leaving 15 bases between them. The CDR3 consists of 15 residues. The CDR3 here is CASRRTPTSTDTQYF. CDR3 DNA sequence: TGTGCCAGCCGAAGGACTCCTACTAGCACAGATACGCAGTATTTT.

The chain uses TRBV4-1 and TRBJ1-1; D is uncertain. The V gene's germline CDR1 is MGHRA and CDR2 YSYEKL. Trimming removed 0 bases from V and 5 bases from J, with 19 bases in between. The CDR3 consists of 17 residues. The CDR3 DNA reads TGCGCCAGCAGCCAAGAAGAAGTCTCGGATGGCGGGACTGAAGCTTTCTTT. It yields the protein CASSQEEVSDGGTEAFF.